The 30 T cell receptor beta chains below were found in one sample sequenced in a study of blood T cell repertoires in COVID-19. Clones were sequenced by immunoSEQ multiplex PCR, and TCRdb holds only the in-frame ones, with some missing. The table records more than 250,000 clones, about 86% of them present only once. The sequenced sample consisted of peripheral blood. These receptors originate from a woman aged 45-65 years with acute or convalescent COVID-19.

This sequence joins TRBV6-2 or TRBV6-3 and TRBJ2-1; 11 nucleotides agree with TRBD1. The germline V gene has CDR1 MNHEY and CDR2 SVGEGT. The CDR3 spans 17 residues. Losses at the gene ends were 0 bases for V and 5 bases for J; bases not matched to a gene: 6. The CDR3 here is CASSYSFGQGANNEQFF. In DNA form, the CDR3 reads TGTGCCAGCAGTTACTCTTTCGGACAGGGGGCAAACAATGAGCAGTTCTTC.

Comment on this clone: A junction boundary mismatches the germline segment, possibly from a read error. This chain links TRBV6-1 with TRBJ2-1; weak D call: TRBD1 (6 bases). Germline V gene lookup returns CDR1 MNHNS and CDR2 SASEGT. The CDR3 contains 12 residues. CDR3 coding DNA: TGTGCCAGCAGAGAAGCAGGGGTTAAACAGTTCTTC. As protein: CASREAGVKQFF.

V usage is TRBV4-2 and J usage is TRBJ2-1; TRBD2 aligns across 9 bases. Germline V gene data show CDR1 as LGHNA and CDR2 as YNFKEQ. The V segment lost 2 bases and the J segment 7 bases; nucleotides outside the gene matches: 9. This CDR3 region has 16 residues. This CDR3 reads CASSQNAGGLRNEQFF. The CDR3 nucleotides read TGTGCCAGCAGCCAAAATGCGGGGGGGCTAAGGAATGAGCAGTTCTTC.

The rearrangement uses TRBV2 and TRBJ2-1; possible D gene TRBD2, 5 bases. CDR1 is SNHLY and CDR2 is FYNNEI in the germline V gene. The V end lost 2 bases, the J end lost 0 bases, and 5 bases lay between the germline ends. This CDR3 contains 14 residues. CDR3 nucleotides: TGTGCCAGCAGTGAACGGGGCTCCTACAATGAGCAGTTCTTC. Its translation is CASSERGSYNEQFF.

This chain uses TRBV11-2 with TRBJ2-3; the match to TRBD2 covers 7 bases. This CDR3 region has 16 residues. V dropped 1 base and J dropped 3; count of bases not matched to a gene: 7. The germline gives CDR1 SGHAT, CDR2 FQNNGV. The CDR3 DNA sequence: TGTGCCAGCAGCTTAGGGGTCTCGCGGGAGACAGATACGCAGTATTTT. Protein: CASSLGVSRETDTQYF.

CDR3 DNA: TGCGCCAGCCAACCTCTACCGGGACAGAATAATTCACCCCTCCACTTT. It yields the protein CASQPLPGQNNSPLHF. The rearrangement uses TRBV5-1 and TRBJ1-6, with 7 bases identical to TRBD1. This CDR3 contains 16 residues. The ends lost 7 bases at V and 5 bases at J; junction bases unmatched: 12. Germline lookup yields CDR1 SGHRS and CDR2 YFSETQ.

The V and J genes are TRBV5-1 and TRBJ1-3; 8 bases line up with TRBD1. CDR1 is SGHRS and CDR2 is YFSETQ in the germline V gene. Trimming cost V 3 bases and J 8 bases; bases outside gene matches: 7. The CDR3 extends over 14 amino acids. CDR3 in DNA: TGCGCCAGCAGCTACGACAGGGGAGAAGACACCATATATTTT. This translates into CASSYDRGEDTIYF.

The chain combines TRBV7-2 with TRBJ2-4; 9 nucleotides agree with TRBD2. The CDR3 loop spans 15 amino acids. V shed 6 bases, J shed 1 base, and the junction held 4 bases outside the gene matches. Germline V gives CDR1 SGHTA, CDR2 FQGNSA. This CDR3 is CASSHSGSAKNIQYF. CDR3 nucleotides: TGTGCCAGCAGTCATAGCGGGAGTGCCAAAAACATTCAGTACTTC.

The rearrangement joins TRBV5-4 to TRBJ1-3, with 7 positions matching TRBD1. From germline, CDR1 is SGHNT and CDR2 YYREEE (reference sequence). J lost 2 bases, V lost 4 bases, and 3 bases had no gene match. This CDR3 region has 14 residues. The CDR3 DNA sequence: TGTGCCAGCAGCCTCACAGGGGCTGGAAACACCATATATTTT. This sequence encodes CASSLTGAGNTIYF.

The rearrangement joins TRBV27 to TRBJ1-2, with a weak D call TRBD1 (5 bases). Trimming left V 7 bases short and J 4 bases short, with 16 bases between. CDR1 is MNHEY, CDR2 SMNVEV, per germline (reference sequence). The CDR3 spans 14 residues. CDR3 protein: CASKTAGSFYGYTF. CDR3 in DNA: TGTGCCAGCAAGACAGCCGGCTCTTTCTATGGCTACACCTTC.

The CDR3 loop reads CASSLSVGAYNEQFF. CDR3 bases: TGCGCCAGCAGCCTTAGCGTAGGAGCCTACAATGAGCAGTTCTTC. The chain employs TRBV5-1 and TRBJ2-1; TRBD2 is a possible D gene (5 bases). CDR3 length equals 15 residues. Germline values: CDR1 SGHRS, CDR2 YFSETQ. The germline V and J ends were trimmed by 4 bases and 2 bases, with 13 bases remaining between them.

The chain has TRBV24-1 and TRBJ2-3, with TRBD2 matching over 12 bases. V trimming: 9 bases; J trimming: 0 bases; junction bases outside the gene matches: 12. The CDR3 has 18 residues. Germline V gene data show CDR1 as KGHDR and CDR2 as SFDVKD. In nucleotides, the CDR3 is TGTGCCACCTTCCCCTCGGCTAGCGGGAGGGGTAGCACAGATACGCAGTATTTT. It codes for CATFPSASGRGSTDTQYF.

The V and J genes are TRBV19 and TRBJ1-3, with D hard to call. Germline loops: CDR1 LNHDA, CDR2 SQIVND (reference sequence). The ends were cut back, 8 bases at V and 0 bases at J, with 11 bases in the middle. The CDR3 totals 14 residues. The CDR3 loop reads CASRTFRSGNTIYF. Written as DNA, the CDR3 is TGTGCCAGTCGGACTTTTCGCTCTGGAAACACCATATATTTT.

This clone was seen only a few times. The genes are TRBV5-8 and TRBJ2-2, with TRBD2 identical over 11 bases. Germline-derived CDR1 and CDR2 are SGHTS and YDEGEE. Trimming at V came to 4 bases and at J to 4 bases, leaving 9 bases not matched to a gene. The CDR3 is 17 residues long. This CDR3 is CASSVTGTSGATGELFF. The CDR3 DNA is TGTGCCAGCAGCGTTACCGGGACTAGCGGAGCCACCGGGGAGCTGTTTTTT.

The CDR3 DNA is TGTGCCAGCAGCGAGAACAATGAGCAGTTCTTC. It translates to CASSENNEQFF. The chain has TRBV6-4 and TRBJ2-1; D gene ambiguous. V was pared by 6 bases and J by 5 bases, with 5 bases between. CDR3 length: 11 residues. The germline gives CDR1 MRHNA, CDR2 SNTAGT.

The chain combines TRBV30 with TRBJ2-5; TRBD2 matches at 11 bases. Germline trimming cut 4 bases from V and 7 bases from J; bases unmatched to any gene: 8. The CDR3 sequence is 14 residues long. Looked up from germline, CDR1 is GTSNPN and CDR2 is SVGIG (reference sequence). Here the CDR3 DNA reads TGTGCCTGGACGGGGACTAGCGGCGGGGGGACCCAGTACTTC. Its protein product is CAWTGTSGGGTQYF.

As for this clone: The identical CDR3 is also encoded by other nucleotide sequences in the sample. The chain uses TRBV27 and TRBJ1-4; D gene ambiguous. This CDR3 is built from 13 residues. Germline CDR1 MNHEY, CDR2 SMNVEV (reference sequence). Trimming cost V 2 bases and J 5 bases, with 6 bases left between them. The CDR3 loop is CASSLRRNEKLFF. CDR3 bases: TGTGCCAGCAGTTTACGGAGAAATGAAAAACTGTTTTTT.

The V and J genes are TRBV9 and TRBJ2-7, with TRBD1 identical over 10 bases. Trimming at V came to 4 bases and at J to 6 bases, leaving 4 bases not matched to a gene. The germline V gene has CDR1 SGDLS and CDR2 YYNGEE. There are 13 residues in the CDR3. The CDR3 DNA follows: TGTGCCAGCAGCACTCGGACAGGGGGCGAGCAGTACTTC. Its translation is CASSTRTGGEQYF.

A few counts support this clone. This rearrangement joins TRBV5-1 to TRBJ1-1; a possible D gene is TRBD1 (5 bases). From germline, CDR1 is SGHRS and CDR2 YFSETQ. The CDR3 extends over 15 amino acids. V was shortened by 4 bases and J by 4 bases, with 17 bases between the two germline ends. For the CDR3, the DNA is TGCGCCAGCAGCCCACCCGGGGGAGTCGTCACTGAAGCTTTCTTT. Translated, it gives CASSPPGGVVTEAFF.

The chain joins TRBV7-9 to TRBJ1-4, with unresolved D. The CDR3 is made up of 15 amino acids. Germline CDR1 reads SEHNR; CDR2 reads FQNEAQ (reference sequence). V shed 5 bases and J shed 5 bases, with 15 bases lying between them. The CDR3 nucleotides are TGTGCCAGCAGCCAGACGGGGTTAACGAATGAAAAACTGTTTTTT. It translates to CASSQTGLTNEKLFF. The variable domain in full, completed from reference TRBV7-9 and TRBJ1-4, reads DTGVSQNPRHKITKRGQNVTFRCDPISEHNRLYWYRQTLGQGPEFLTYFQNEAQLEKSRLLSDRFSAERPKGSFSTLEIQRTEQGDSAMYLCASSQTGLTNEKLFFGSGTQLSVL.

V gene TRBV5-5 combines with J gene TRBJ2-7; TRBD2 matches 11 bases. The CDR3 spans 15 residues. Germline values: CDR1 SGHKS, CDR2 YYEKEE (reference sequence). With 7 bases clipped from V and 4 bases from J, the junction kept 10 bases outside the gene matches. Here the CDR3 reads CASGTGTSGLYEQYF. In DNA, the CDR3 is TGTGCCAGCGGGACCGGGACTAGCGGTTTGTACGAGCAGTACTTC.

V usage is TRBV5-6 and J usage is TRBJ2-6; 7 bases agree with TRBD1. With V trimmed by 0 bases and J by 1 base, 10 bases remained unmatched. Germline V lookup: CDR1 SGHDT, CDR2 YYEEEE. This CDR3 has 19 residues. CDR3: CASSLESGRGLSGANVLTF. The CDR3 nucleotides read TGTGCCAGCAGCTTGGAGTCTGGCAGGGGGTTGTCTGGGGCCAACGTCCTGACTTTC.

The CDR3 protein is CASTLTVRGRRGYTF. CDR3 in DNA: TGTGCCAGCACTCTTACAGTCAGGGGACGACGAGGCTACACCTTC. The rearrangement joins TRBV6-5 to TRBJ1-2, with D possibly matching TRBD1 (6 bases). The length of the CDR3 is 15 residues. Trimming took 7 bases from V and 8 from J, leaving 23 bases between them. Germline assignment: CDR1 MNHEY and CDR2 SVGAGI.

Only a few counts were recorded for this clone. V gene TRBV27 combines with J gene TRBJ1-1, with 8 bases identical to TRBD1. The CDR3 runs 16 residues. CDR1 is MNHEY, CDR2 SMNVEV, per germline (reference sequence). V lost 4 bases, J lost 0 bases, and 7 bases stayed unmatched. The CDR3 DNA is TGTGCCAGCAGTTGGGAGGGACAGGCCATGAACACTGAAGCTTTCTTT. Residues: CASSWEGQAMNTEAFF.

The rearrangement joins TRBV5-1 to TRBJ2-1; 12 bases are shared with TRBD2. J was trimmed by 5 bases and V by 3 bases; bases with no gene match: 3. Germline lookup yields CDR1 SGHRS and CDR2 YFSETQ. There are 15 residues in the CDR3. The CDR3 DNA follows: TGCGCCAGCAGCTCTCGGACTAGCGGGAACAATGAGCAGTTCTTC. Its protein is CASSSRTSGNNEQFF.

About this clone itself: Its ends do not fully match the called genes, so a read error is possible. The V gene is TRBV12-3 or TRBV12-4, the J gene TRBJ1-1, with D unclear. The CDR3 covers 11 residues. CDR3 DNA sequence: TGTGCCAGCAGGCGGGAATTTGAAGTGATCTTT. Translated, it gives CASRREFEVIF.

This clone was seen once. The CDR3 bases are TGTGCCAGCGGCCGTTATGAGCGGTACACCTTC. It yields the protein CASGRYERYTF. The chain uses TRBV2 and TRBJ1-2; the D is unclear. Per the germline V gene, CDR1 is SNHLY and CDR2 is FYNNEI. The CDR3 is 11 residues long. V dropped 8 bases and J dropped 11 bases, with 15 bases sitting between them. Variable domain in full (rest from reference TRBV2 and TRBJ1-2): EPEVTQTPSHQVTQMGQEVILRCVPISNHLYFYWYRQILGQKVEFLVSFYNNEISEKSEIFDDQFSVERPDGSNFTLKIRSTKLEDSAMYFCASGRYERYTFGSGTRLTVV.

The rearrangement joins TRBV5-1 to TRBJ2-2; TRBD1 matches at 8 bases. CDR3 length equals 15 residues. Germline trimming cut 4 bases from V and 4 bases from J; bases unmatched to any gene: 6. Germline assignment: CDR1 SGHRS and CDR2 YFSETQ. The CDR3 sequence: CASSPETGVTGELFF. CDR3 sequence (DNA): TGCGCCAGCAGCCCTGAGACAGGGGTCACCGGGGAGCTGTTTTTT.

V and J are TRBV30 and TRBJ2-5; D possibly corresponds to TRBD2 (5 bases). V was shortened by 5 bases and J by 3 bases, with 10 bases between the two germline ends. CDR3 size: 12 residues. The germline V gene has CDR1 GTSNPN and CDR2 SVGIG (reference sequence). The CDR3 loop is CAWGTREETQYF. Here the CDR3 DNA reads TGTGCCTGGGGCACTAGGGAAGAGACCCAGTACTTC.

This chain connects TRBV9 to TRBJ2-3; D perhaps matches TRBD2 (5 bases). V was shortened by 0 bases and J by 1 base, with 12 bases between the two germline ends. The CDR3 loop spans 16 amino acids. From germline, CDR1 is SGDLS and CDR2 YYNGEE. The CDR3 nucleotides are TGTGCCAGCAGCGTAGTTTTGGGAGAGGGCACAGATACGCAGTATTTT. It codes for CASSVVLGEGTDTQYF.